The text below deals with one T cell receptor (beta chain). Its antigen specificity is not known. Base qualities are not provided; no much larger clone lies one nucleotide away. This specimen comes from a study of blood T cell repertoires in COVID-19 (dated by TCRdb to about 2020). Background on the whole study: Recovered participants in ImmuneRACE Cohort 3 were defined as having two consecutive negative NP/OP PCR tests, clearance from a healthcare professional, or resolution of symptoms. The collaborator samples originated in the United States, Italy and Spain and spanned the acute and convalescent phases of COVID-19. The material from the prospective study consisted of cDNA or gDNA derived from T cells, B-cell-depleted T cells, or PBMCs. Subjects who had been exposed to COVID-19, were actively infected with it, or had recovered from it provided the deeply sampled blood TCRbeta repertoires that made up the dataset. The repertoires were made available in a free public database intended to serve as a resource for research on the immune response to SARS-CoV-2. Samples were obtained from the ongoing ImmuneRACE study (first 160 participants) and from over a thousand subjects provided by 6 global collaborators. Nearly every sample came with metadata listing a de-identified subject ID, COVID-19 status, age in years and sex. HLA class I and class II types, where available, came from metadata supplied by the sample provider rather than from assay-based typing.

Participants in the prospective study were aged about 18 to 95 years, lived in more than 20 United States geographic areas, and enrolled through a virtual design. In the prospective study, participants were assigned to cohorts based on the clinical history participants reported in a screening survey and a study questionnaire. Mobile phlebotomists in the prospective study collected whole blood, serum and a nasopharyngeal or oropharyngeal swab from every participant. Over an approximately 2-month period, participants in the prospective study had the option of providing additional blood draws and questionnaires. Before DNA extraction, blood samples from the prospective study were shipped at room temperature or frozen. The germline V gene gives CDR1 as SGDLS and CDR2 as YYNGEE. Taken from cysteine to phenylalanine, the CDR3 has 16 residues. CDR3 DNA is the only sequence kept; it has 48 bases, read in frame from the first base. For this chain, trimming is 4 bases at the V end and 0 bases at the J end, and the number of junction bases without a gene match is 5.

Overall results and qualifications from the work: The quantity of clinical and demographic metadata differed by source and by participant and was supplied without curation.

TCRbeta CDR3 regions were amplified from genomic DNA using the immunoSEQ Assay, a bias-controlled multiplex PCR. Per the authors' processing: The number of nucleated cells in each sample was estimated from the amplification of reference gene primers within the assay. To quantify the absolute abundance of each unique TCRbeta CDR3 rearrangement, sequence reads were collapsed and filtered. Productive Simpson clonality was computed per sample as the square root of Simpson's diversity index over productive rearrangements. The immuneACCESS repertoire file appears here via TCRdb, limited to in-frame rearrangements. These files lack a portion of the clones; in checked studies, under half of the deficit traces to unresolved V genes, and the cause of the others is not known. That table is the source of V, J and clone size, and D and trimming were worked out from the DNA. The table for this sample lists under 400,000 clones; roughly 86% of them were counted only once. 1.5% to 2% of the sample lies in the top ten.

This clonotype originated in a man aged 40-49 years in a cohort exposed to, infected with or recovered from COVID-19 (not recorded which). The chain was built from TRBV9 and TRBJ2-2; 8 bases in the junction line up with TRBD2. The sample was PBMCs or T cells enriched from blood (not recorded which). This receptor has the CDR3 CASSPQLAANTGELFF. The sequenced DNA: TGTGCCAGCAGCCCCCAACTAGCGGCGAACACCGGGGAGCTGTTTTTT.